This T cell receptor beta chain comes out of a study of CD8 T cells in cerebrospinal fluid in Alzheimer's disease. TCRdb reprocessed the 10x single-cell sequencing reads; each CDR3 protein has one entry and no DNA is given. This listing includes some 1,200 distinct CDR3 sequences. According to its frequency, this clonotype is medium-sized. The clonotype originates from a human donor with Parkinson's disease. Material for sequencing was cerebrospinal fluid.

The CDR3 sequence is CASSPTPVAEPYNEQFF. The gene calls are TRBV7-6 and TRBJ2-1; TCRdb returns TRBD2, unconfirmable since there is no DNA. CDR3 length: 17 residues. CDR1 SGHVS and CDR2 FNYEAQ come from the germline V gene.